This T cell receptor (beta chain) was recovered during a study of CD8 T cells in ankylosing spondylitis. As the method for making TCR beta libraries, quantitative 5'-RACE with molecular barcodes was used. One entry per CDR3 protein results from TCRdb running MiXCR on the 5' RACE reads. The data contain 210,000 or so distinct CDR3 sequences, roughly 8% of them singletons. This clonotype was detected many times. Its antigen is currently unknown. Study findings and constraints: Disease-linked clones were found to be CD8+ and relatively rare in peripheral blood. Characteristic of ankylosing spondylitis blood, it appeared, was a TCR beta motif comprising about eight highly homologous variants.

Looked up from germline, CDR1 is SGHTA and CDR2 is FQGNSA. This CDR3 has 15 residues. With 4 bases clipped from V and 0 bases from J, the junction kept 5 bases outside the gene matches. Sequencing was performed on blood, either unsorted or a sorted T cell fraction (not recorded which). This clonotype originated in a female donor with ankylosing spondylitis or in good health (not recorded which). The rearrangement uses TRBV7-2 and TRBJ1-1; 7 bases agree with TRBD1. The CDR3 spells CASSYDRALNTEAFF. As DNA, the CDR3 is TGTGCCAGCAGCTACGACAGGGCCCTGAACACTGAAGCTTTCTTT.